The clone carrying this T cell receptor beta chain was detected once. Its antigen remains unidentified. The data are from a study of blood T cells in healthy people across ages. Deletions cut 8 bases from V and 2 bases from J, with 6 bases between. The CDR3 is 11 residues long. Germline lookup yields CDR1 LNHNV and CDR2 YYDKDF (reference sequence). Then a second PCR, running about 6 to 11 cycles, was carried out with a sample-barcoded 5' primer and a J-beta primer mix. TCRdb used MiXCR to reprocess the 5' RACE reads, holding one entry per CDR3 protein. Here the sample spans around 2 million distinct CDR3 sequences, about two fifths being singletons. Study-wide results and caveats: Estimated diversity that came from one million T cells was considered an underestimate.

J is TRBJ1-1 and V is TRBV15, with D unresolved. Material for sequencing was blood. This clonotype originated in a human donor in good health. The CDR3 coding sequence is TGTGCCACCCAGTTTAACACTGAAGCTTTCTTT. Residues: CATQFNTEAFF.